This paragraph reports one T cell receptor beta chain. CDR3 size: 17 residues. The V gene's germline CDR1 is LGHDT and CDR2 YNNKEL (reference sequence). V lost 4 bases and J 1 base, leaving 16 bases between the germline ends. The data originate from a study of control samples from healthy donors and cancer patients. The repertoire was sequenced with immunoSEQ multiplex PCR; TCRdb's copy has only in-frame clones and lacks some. The sample shows over 70,000 clones, about 88% of them seen only once. The rearrangement links TRBV3-1 (or the pseudogene TRBV3-2) to TRBJ2-2, with D tentatively TRBD2 (6 bases). Sequenced sample: blood. The sequence came from a woman aged 55-75 years in good health. This CDR3 is CASSPPVNGRNTGELFF. The CDR3 DNA sequence: TGTGCCAGCAGCCCGCCAGTCAACGGGAGGAACACCGGGGAGCTGTTTTTT.